These T cell receptor beta chains were read from a single sample in a study of T cells in Graves' hyperthyroidism and ophthalmopathy. Each CDR3 protein is one row after TCRdb ran MiXCR on the multiplex PCR reads. The data contain about 740,000 distinct CDR3 sequences, about 14% of them singletons. Sequencing was performed on blood. Receptors originate from a woman aged 18-29 years with Graves' hyperthyroidism. Both conserved end residues are part of each CDR3. A D gene is named only where the DNA matches it firmly. The listing skips clone size in some rows; elsewhere it reads once, few, many or a size class.

j_call v_call clone_size d_call cdr3_nt cdr3_aa
TRBJ1-2 TRBV3-1 few TRBD1 TGTGCCAGCAGCCAAGAGGGTCGAAGGGGGCGTCTCCATGGCTACACCTTC CASSQEGRRGRLHGYTF
TRBJ1-5 TRBV4-2 many NA TGTGCCAGCAGCCAGGACACCCCCGGCCAGCCCCAGCATTTT CASSQDTPGQPQHF
TRBJ2-1 TRBV5-1 many NA TGTGCCAGCAGCTTAGGTGCGGGGAGCTCCTACAATGAGCAGTTCTTC CASSLGAGSSYNEQFF
TRBJ1-6 TRBV6-2/TRBV6-3 few TRBD1 TGTGCCAGCAGTTACTCAAGGACAGGGGGAAATTCACCCCTCCACTTT CASSYSRTGGNSPLHF
TRBJ2-7 TRBV30 NA TRBD1 TGTGCCTGGAGTGCCGGACAGGGGTTTTCCTACGAGCAGTACTTC CAWSAGQGFSYEQYF
TRBJ2-7 TRBV2 many TRBD1 TGTGCCAGCAGTGAAGCCAGGGGGAGACACGAGCAGTACTTC CASSEARGRHEQYF
TRBJ2-1 TRBV6-1 NA NA TGTGCCAGCAGGACCCAGGGAAGCAATGAGCAGTTCTTC CASRTQGSNEQFF
TRBJ1-5 TRBV28 many NA TGTGCCAGCACTCCATGGGGGGCCGGCAATCAGCCCCAGCATTTT CASTPWGAGNQPQHF
TRBJ2-6 TRBV19 NA NA TGTGCCAGTAGCCGACTACTGACAGGCTTAGTCTCTGGGGCCAACGTCCTGACTTTC CASSRLLTGLVSGANVLTF
TRBJ2-1 TRBV7-2 many TRBD2 TGTGCCAGCAGCCCCGGACTAGCGTGGGGTGAGCAGTTCTTC CASSPGLAWGEQFF
TRBJ2-5 TRBV6-1 NA NA TGTGCCAGCAGCGATTACCCGAGGGAGACCCAGTACTTC CASSDYPRETQYF
TRBJ1-1 TRBV5-8 NA NA TGTGCCAGCAGTGGCGCTGAAGCTTTCTTT CASSGAEAFF
TRBJ2-2 TRBV7-3 NA NA TGTGCCAGCAGCTTATTAGGGCCAGCGAGCACCGGGGAGCTGTTTTTT CASSLLGPASTGELFF
TRBJ2-7 TRBV14 many TRBD1 TGTGCCAGCAGCAAAACCGGGACAGGGGGCTACGAGCAGTACTTC CASSKTGTGGYEQYF
TRBJ2-5 TRBV18 many TRBD2 TGTGCCAGCTCAGCGACTAGCGGGAGTGAGACCCAGTACTTC CASSATSGSETQYF
TRBJ2-1 TRBV2 few NA TGTGCCAGCTGTCTAGCGCCAACAGCCTACAATGAGCAGTTCTTC CASCLAPTAYNEQFF
TRBJ2-7 TRBV4-3 NA TRBD1 TGCGCCAGCAGCCCGAATTCCGGGACAGGGATAGAAGGGCTATCCTACGAGCAGTACTTC CASSPNSGTGIEGLSYEQYF
TRBJ2-1 TRBV7-9 NA NA TGTGCCAGCAGCTTAGCCGGGAGCGACAATGAGCAGTTCTTC CASSLAGSDNEQFF
TRBJ2-1 TRBV7-9 few TRBD1 TGTGCCAGCAGCTCGCCCGGACAGGGAATGGAGTTCTTC CASSSPGQGMEFF
TRBJ2-7 TRBV6-1 few TRBD1 TGTGCCAGCAGTAACCTCCGGGACAGGGGTGTCGAGCAGTACTTC CASSNLRDRGVEQYF
TRBJ2-1 TRBV20-1 many NA TGCAGTGCTCGGCAGCAGGGGTACAATGAGCAGTTCTTC CSARQQGYNEQFF
TRBJ2-1 TRBV29-1 many TRBD2 TGCAGCGCTGAGGGGAGTCTAGCGGCCAATGAGCAGTTCTTC CSAEGSLAANEQFF
TRBJ2-2 TRBV30 few NA TGTGCCTGGAGTGTAGCACTGAGCACCGGGGAGCTGTTTTTT CAWSVALSTGELFF
TRBJ2-2 TRBV6-2/TRBV6-3 few TRBD1 TGTGCCAGCAGGACAGGGGGTCCCGGGGAGCTGTTTTTT CASRTGGPGELFF
TRBJ2-4 TRBV11-2 few NA TGTGCCAGCAGCTTAGGGAAGGCAGGTCTAGCCAAAAACATTCAGTACTTC CASSLGKAGLAKNIQYF
TRBJ1-1 TRBV12-3/TRBV12-4 many TRBD1 TGTGCCAGCAGTCGTATACAGGGGGCGAACACTGAAGCTTTCTTT CASSRIQGANTEAFF
TRBJ2-3 TRBV28 many TRBD1 TGTGCCAGCAGTTTATGGAGATCCCTTCGGGACAGGGAGTTCGCAGATACGCAGTATTTT CASSLWRSLRDREFADTQYF
TRBJ2-4 TRBV6-1 few NA TGTGCCAGCGGCTCGCGGGATAGGGTCAATCAGTACTTC CASGSRDRVNQYF
TRBJ2-7 TRBV15 few TRBD1 TGTGCCACCAGCCCCCGGACAGGCAACTACGAGCAGTACTTC CATSPRTGNYEQYF
TRBJ1-5 TRBV19 few NA TGTGCCACCAAGGGGGTATCCTATAGCAATCAGCCCCAGCATTTT CATKGVSYSNQPQHF
TRBJ1-5 TRBV18 NA NA TGTGCCAGCTCACCGTCCAGGAACCTGCCCCAGCATTTT CASSPSRNLPQHF
TRBJ2-7 TRBV2 many TRBD2 TGTGCCAGCAGTGAAACAATTCGGACTAGCGGGAAGAGCGACGAGCAGTACTTC CASSETIRTSGKSDEQYF
TRBJ2-5 TRBV20-1 NA NA TGCAGTGCCGGCGACCCCTCCTCGGGAGTAGGGGAGACCCAGTACTTC CSAGDPSSGVGETQYF
TRBJ2-5 TRBV30 many NA TGTGCCTGGAGTGTCGGCAACCGGTACCAAGAGACCCAGTACTTC CAWSVGNRYQETQYF
TRBJ1-1 TRBV27 NA NA TGTGCCAGCAAACCATTGGGCACCATGAACACTGAAGCTTTCTTT CASKPLGTMNTEAFF
TRBJ1-6 TRBV2 NA NA TGTGCCAGCAGTGTGCCTAGGCGGAATTCACCCCTCCACTTT CASSVPRRNSPLHF
TRBJ2-5 TRBV25-1 few NA TGTGCCAGCAGTGAGTGGGGTAGCAGGAAGACCCAGTACTTC CASSEWGSRKTQYF
TRBJ1-1 TRBV6-2/TRBV6-3 few NA TGTGCCAGCGGACGGGGCGGGGGGAACACTGAAGCTTTCTTT CASGRGGGNTEAFF
TRBJ1-1 TRBV4-3 few NA TGCGCCAGCAGCCAATTTATTACGGGACTACGACCCACTGAAGCTTTCTTT CASSQFITGLRPTEAFF
TRBJ2-7 TRBV28 many NA TGTGCCAGCAGTCTATCACACGGCCAGGCTTCCTACGAGCAGTACTTC CASSLSHGQASYEQYF
TRBJ2-7 TRBV7-2 few TRBD2 TGTGCCAGCAGGCCAGCGGGGGGGGGCTACGAGCAGTACTTC CASRPAGGGYEQYF
TRBJ2-1 TRBV2 many NA TGTGCCAGCAGTGATAGGCGGCCCACTGATGAGCAGTTCTTC CASSDRRPTDEQFF
TRBJ2-1 TRBV10-3 many TRBD2 TGTGCCATCAGTGATGTGGTTAGCGGGAGGGACCCTTACAATGAGCAGTTCTTC CAISDVVSGRDPYNEQFF
TRBJ2-7 TRBV2 many NA TGTGCCAGCAAGACATTAGTCAACAGTATCTACGAGCAGTACTTC CASKTLVNSIYEQYF
TRBJ1-3 TRBV6-5 many NA TGTGCCAGCAGTTACGGACCGGCTGGGAGAAACACCATATATTTT CASSYGPAGRNTIYF
TRBJ1-2 TRBV20-1 many NA TGCAGTGCTAGGGGGCAGTCCTATGGCTACACCTTC CSARGQSYGYTF
TRBJ2-7 TRBV7-2 few NA TGTGCCAGCAGCTCCCGGGAAGCCTACGAGCAGTACTTC CASSSREAYEQYF
TRBJ1-5 TRBV20-1 many NA TGCAGTGCTACCAGGGTCGGGGAGAGCAATCAGCCCCAGCATTTT CSATRVGESNQPQHF